The 2 T cell receptor beta chains reported below all come from one sample, sequenced in a study of T cells in narcolepsy. The table came from immunoSEQ multiplex PCR; TCRdb's copy has only in-frame clones and leaves some out. The sample lists 25,000 to 35,000 clones, roughly 80% seen once, with about 1.1% in the top ten. The sample taken for sequencing was CD45RA- memory CD4+ T cells from PBMCs. These receptor sequences come from a human donor with narcolepsy.

This sequence joins TRBV7-2 and TRBJ1-2; 10 nucleotides match TRBD1. Per the germline V gene, CDR1 is SGHTA and CDR2 is FQGNSA. V lost 4 bases to trimming and J lost 4 bases; unmatched junction nucleotides: 6. This CDR3 is built from 15 residues. CDR3 nucleotide sequence: TGTGCCAGCAGCTCCCGGACAGGGGGTTTCTATGGCTACACCTTC. Translating it yields CASSSRTGGFYGYTF.

The gene calls are TRBV18 and TRBJ2-7, with TRBD2 matching over 9 bases. J gave up 5 bases and V 0 bases, and 5 bases lay outside the gene matches. Germline-derived CDR1 and CDR2 are KGHSH and LQKENI. The CDR3 runs to 15 residues. CDR3 coding DNA: TGTGCCAGCTCACCACCTAGCGGGAGCTTGAACGAGCAGTACTTC. This sequence encodes CASSPPSGSLNEQYF.